The rows below give T cell receptor beta chains drawn from one sample of a study of T cells expressing NK-cell markers. Following a re-call of the 5' RACE reads, TCRdb has one entry per CDR3 protein and lacks DNA. In total, the table holds around 550,000 distinct CDR3 sequences. Sequencing was done on a sample of blood T cells: a sorted CD56 or NKG2C T cell subset, CD4+ or CD8+ T cells, or bulk PBMC T cells (not recorded which). The receptors derive from a man younger than 30 in good health. The CDR3 runs from the conserved cysteine through the conserved F or W.

v_call: TRBV29-1
j_call: TRBJ1-1
cdr3_aa: CSVESDGPAFF

v_call: TRBV24-1
j_call: TRBJ2-1
cdr3_aa: CATSAGLSYNEQFF

v_call: TRBV12-3/TRBV12-4
j_call: TRBJ1-2
cdr3_aa: CASSSGVRYGYTF

v_call: TRBV12-3/TRBV12-4
j_call: TRBJ1-2
cdr3_aa: CASTLNSLGAGGYTF

v_call: TRBV20-1
j_call: TRBJ2-7
cdr3_aa: CSGGGEASYEQYF

v_call: TRBV4-3
j_call: TRBJ2-7
cdr3_aa: CASSQDPGNWNEQYF

v_call: TRBV29-1
j_call: TRBJ2-1
cdr3_aa: CSVVRRWGPYNEQFF

v_call: TRBV5-1
j_call: TRBJ2-1
cdr3_aa: CASSPGLGGSSYNEQFF

v_call: TRBV20-1
j_call: TRBJ2-5
cdr3_aa: CSARTSRDRETQYF

v_call: TRBV18
j_call: TRBJ2-2
cdr3_aa: CASSTTALGVFF

v_call: TRBV7-9
j_call: TRBJ2-3
cdr3_aa: CASRREDTDTQYF

v_call: TRBV5-1
j_call: TRBJ2-3
cdr3_aa: CASSKGTSGRASDTQYF

v_call: TRBV5-5
j_call: TRBJ2-5
cdr3_aa: CASSLWVLGDKTQYF

v_call: TRBV10-3
j_call: TRBJ2-6
cdr3_aa: CAIPGSSGANVLTF

v_call: TRBV30
j_call: TRBJ2-1
cdr3_aa: CAWGLPSTSSSYNEQFF

v_call: TRBV24-1
j_call: TRBJ2-2
cdr3_aa: CATSDLGRTAPNTGELFF

v_call: TRBV5-1
j_call: TRBJ1-1
cdr3_aa: CASSLVGGTQNTEAFF

v_call: TRBV29-1
j_call: TRBJ2-3
cdr3_aa: CSVVGRYTDTQYF

v_call: TRBV6-2/TRBV6-3
j_call: TRBJ2-2
cdr3_aa: CASSPYMGTGELFF

v_call: TRBV24-1
j_call: TRBJ1-1
cdr3_aa: CATSPRGTTEAFF

v_call: TRBV30
j_call: TRBJ1-1
cdr3_aa: CAWSVGQAFNEAFF

v_call: TRBV20-1
j_call: TRBJ2-1
cdr3_aa: CSAGTRRDYNEQFF

v_call: TRBV6-1
j_call: TRBJ2-4
cdr3_aa: CASSPRGKDKNIQYF

v_call: TRBV9
j_call: TRBJ2-1
cdr3_aa: CASSVRGGRADNEQFF

v_call: TRBV7-8
j_call: TRBJ2-1
cdr3_aa: CASSLATMLGNEQFF

v_call: TRBV6-2/TRBV6-3
j_call: TRBJ1-5
cdr3_aa: CASRGDIQPQHF

v_call: TRBV27
j_call: TRBJ2-2
cdr3_aa: CASSSHPRTGELFF

v_call: TRBV29-1
j_call: TRBJ2-1
cdr3_aa: CSVVFRAKSYNEQFF

v_call: TRBV5-1
j_call: TRBJ2-5
cdr3_aa: CASSIGRSGETQYF

v_call: TRBV10-3
j_call: TRBJ2-7
cdr3_aa: CAISEASGSLEQYF

v_call: TRBV20-1
j_call: TRBJ1-5
cdr3_aa: CSARDYEARLSNQPQHF

v_call: TRBV21-1
j_call: TRBJ2-1
cdr3_aa: CAVGDQWDNEQFF

v_call: TRBV18
j_call: TRBJ1-4
cdr3_aa: CASSPRQDATNEKLFF